Below, 20 T cell receptor beta chains from the same sample are listed, as sequenced in a study of early T cells in non-severe SARS-CoV-2 infection. Each CDR3 protein gets one entry after TCRdb re-called the 5' RACE reads with MiXCR. The table includes 50,000 to 70,000 distinct CDR3 sequences, around 12% detected once. Sequenced input: whole blood. The source of these receptors is an adult who was a healthcare worker with PCR-confirmed SARS-CoV-2 infection or an uninfected control (not recorded which).

The table lists this clonotype with many counts. V usage is TRBV11-2 and J usage is TRBJ2-7, with 13 bases aligning to TRBD2. The length of the CDR3 is 16 residues. Per the germline V gene, CDR1 is SGHAT and CDR2 is FQNNGV. The ends lost 3 bases at V and 4 bases at J; junction bases unmatched: 6. The CDR3 spells CASSLPGLAGLYEQYF. The CDR3 DNA is TGTGCCAGCAGCTTGCCGGGACTAGCGGGGTTATACGAGCAGTACTTC.

This clonotype has a count of ten or more. The chain is built from TRBV7-9 and TRBJ2-1, with TRBD2 matching 7 bases. The V and J ends lost 6 bases and 4 bases, in that order; junction bases with no gene match: 12. The CDR3 length is 16 residues. The germline V gene encodes CDR1 SEHNR and CDR2 FQNEAQ (reference sequence). The CDR3 DNA reads as TGTGCCAGCAGTGTGGTTGCGGAGGGAGGGTACAATGAGCAGTTCTTC. It encodes CASSVVAEGGYNEQFF.

In its sample, this clonotype was seen many times. This CDR3 is CASSDWDRAKTQYF. CDR3 DNA sequence: TGTGCCAGCAGTGATTGGGACAGGGCGAAGACCCAGTACTTC. The chain links TRBV2 to TRBJ2-5; the match to TRBD1 covers 9 bases. The junction had 5 bases not matched to a gene; V was cut back by 3 bases and J by 6 bases. Germline CDR1 reads SNHLY; CDR2 reads FYNNEI. The CDR3 spans 14 residues.

In its sample, this clonotype was seen a few times. The rearrangement links TRBV10-2 to TRBJ2-1; 10 bases line up with TRBD2. V dropped 8 bases and J dropped 3; count of bases not matched to a gene: 7. This CDR3 is 15 amino acids long. Germline V gives CDR1 WSHSY, CDR2 SAAADI. CDR3 protein: CASGQRGGDYNEQFF. DNA for the CDR3: TGCGCCAGCGGCCAGCGGGGGGGGGACTACAATGAGCAGTTCTTC.

This clonotype has ten or more counts. This chain connects TRBV29-1 to TRBJ2-1; D remains ambiguous. The CDR3 totals 15 residues. V was clipped by 2 bases and J by 2 bases, with 13 bases between them. Germline-derived CDR1 and CDR2 are SQVTM and ANQGSEA. The CDR3 here is CSVEFISIAYNEQFF. CDR3 in DNA: TGCAGCGTTGAATTCATATCAATCGCCTACAATGAGCAGTTCTTC.

This clonotype was counted many times. The chain couples TRBV5-1 to TRBJ2-2; 8 bases are a match to TRBD1. After removal of 6 bases from V and 2 bases from J, the junction contained 9 bases not matched to a gene. Germline lookup yields CDR1 SGHRS and CDR2 YFSETQ. The CDR3 has 16 residues. The CDR3 region is CASTAMSGGNTGELFF. In nucleotides, the CDR3 is TGCGCCAGCACAGCTATGTCAGGGGGCAACACCGGGGAGCTGTTTTTT. Supplemented by reference TRBV5-1 and TRBJ2-2, the full variable domain reads KAGVTQTPRYLIKTRGQQVTLSCSPISGHRSVSWYQQTPGQGLQFLFEYFSETQRNKGNFPGRFSGRQFSNSRSEMNVSTLELGDSALYLCASTAMSGGNTGELFFGEGSRLTVL.

As to this clonotype: A much larger clone sits a single nucleotide away, making a read error possible. The rearrangement uses TRBV12-3 or TRBV12-4 and TRBJ2-5, with 7 positions matching TRBD2. The CDR3 sequence is 13 residues long. The CDR3 reads CDSREGRIGAQYF. The CDR3 DNA reads as TGTGACAGCAGGGAGGGACGGATCGGGGCCCAGTACTTC.

A few counts support this clonotype. This chain uses TRBV28 with TRBJ2-7, with no clear D. The CDR3 consists of 15 residues. Germline lookup yields CDR1 MDHEN and CDR2 SYDVKM. V was pared by 4 bases and J by 1 base, with 14 bases between. CDR3 sequence reads: CASSSAGPTSYEQYF. CDR3 in DNA: TGTGCCAGCAGTTCCGCAGGCCCCACGTCCTACGAGCAGTACTTC.

This clonotype was counted a few times. The genes are TRBV5-1 and TRBJ2-3, with 10 nucleotides matching TRBD1. From germline, CDR1 is SGHRS and CDR2 YFSETQ. This CDR3 has 17 amino acids. J gave up 4 bases and V 4 bases, and 12 bases lay outside the gene matches. This chain's CDR3 is CASSDTPGTGVADTQYF. In DNA form, the CDR3 reads TGCGCCAGCAGCGATACTCCCGGGACAGGGGTCGCAGATACGCAGTATTTT. The full variable domain, its missing parts supplied by reference TRBV5-1 and TRBJ2-3, is KAGVTQTPRYLIKTRGQQVTLSCSPISGHRSVSWYQQTPGQGLQFLFEYFSETQRNKGNFPGRFSGRQFSNSRSEMNVSTLELGDSALYLCASSDTPGTGVADTQYFGPGTRLTVL.

This clonotype was counted only a few times. V and J are TRBV7-9 and TRBJ2-7, with 7 bases identical to TRBD1. This CDR3 is built from 15 residues. Germline lookup yields CDR1 SEHNR and CDR2 FQNEAQ (reference sequence). J lost 3 bases, V lost 5 bases, and 10 bases had no gene match. Written as DNA, the CDR3 is TGTGCCAGCAGCACCACGTCCACAGGGGACTACGAGCAGTACTTC. Amino acids: CASSTTSTGDYEQYF.

The chain employs TRBV7-9 and TRBJ1-3, with 7 positions matching TRBD1. The CDR3 length is 16 residues. The trim removed 8 bases at V and 2 bases at J, leaving 12 bases unmatched. Germline values: CDR1 SEHNR, CDR2 FQNEAQ (reference sequence). CDR3 nucleotide sequence: TGTGCCAGCCACTCGTTACAGGGGACAGCTGGAAACACCATATATTTT. This gives the protein CASHSLQGTAGNTIYF.

This clonotype was recorded many times. The chain couples TRBV19 to TRBJ2-1; a weak D match, TRBD2 (5 bases). The CDR3 consists of 14 residues. V was trimmed by 7 bases and J by 9 bases, leaving 19 bases between them. Germline values: CDR1 LNHDA, CDR2 SQIVND (reference sequence). The CDR3 loop reads CASNGIFPPTEQFF. CDR3 nucleotides: TGTGCCAGTAACGGGATTTTCCCGCCCACTGAGCAGTTCTTC.

Only a few counts were recorded for this clonotype. The chain is built from TRBV23-1 and TRBJ2-7, with 7 positions matching TRBD2. TRBV23-1 is assigned to the ORF class and has an uncertain function. The J segment lost 3 bases and the V segment lost 10 bases, leaving 18 bases of the junction unmatched. The CDR3 has 16 residues. Here the CDR3 reads CAIPRRLAGGDYEQYF. In DNA form, the CDR3 reads TGCGCCATCCCGCGACGGTTAGCGGGCGGCGACTACGAGCAGTACTTC.

This clonotype was counted ten times or more. The chain combines TRBV11-1 with TRBJ2-1; TRBD2 matches 16 bases. There are 15 residues in the CDR3. Germline V CDR1 and CDR2: SGHAT, FQDESV (reference sequence). The V segment lost 4 bases and the J segment 10 bases; nucleotides outside the gene matches: 4. CDR3 sequence (DNA): TGTGCCAGCAGCTCGGGACTAGCGGGAGGGACCGAGCAGTTCTTC. This encodes CASSSGLAGGTEQFF.

This clonotype was counted ten times or more. The chain employs TRBV12-3 or TRBV12-4 and TRBJ1-6; 10 bases are a match to TRBD1. V shed 3 bases and J 10 bases; nucleotides not matched to a gene: 9. The CDR3 is 16 amino acids. The CDR3 DNA reads TGTGCCAGCAGTTTCTCAGGGACAGGGGAATACTCACCCCTCCACTTT. Its translation is CASSFSGTGEYSPLHF.

The chain is built from TRBV29-1 and TRBJ2-1, with 10 bases matching TRBD2. The ends lost 4 bases at V and 10 bases at J; junction bases unmatched: 13. Germline loops: CDR1 SQVTM, CDR2 ANQGSEA. The CDR3 is 15 amino acids. The CDR3 DNA reads as TGCAGCGTTGCAACCAGACTAGCGGGCGCCGGGGAGCAGTTCTTC. As protein: CSVATRLAGAGEQFF.

V usage is TRBV20-1 and J usage is TRBJ2-5; perhaps D is TRBD1 or TRBD2 (5 bases each). Trimming took off 6 bases at V and 4 bases at J, with 12 bases between the two ends. Per the germline V gene, CDR1 is DFQATT and CDR2 is SNEGSKA (reference sequence). This CDR3 region has 12 residues. The CDR3, as DNA: TGCAGTGCCAGGGACGCATCAGAGACCCAGTACTTC. Translation: CSARDASETQYF.

This clonotype was seen a single time. The CDR3 region is CASSSHGPYSYEQYF. The CDR3 DNA is TGTGCCAGCAGCTCGCATGGGCCTTACTCCTACGAGCAGTACTTC. V gene TRBV11-2 combines with J gene TRBJ2-7; D ambiguous. The CDR3 extends over 15 amino acids. Germline V CDR1 and CDR2: SGHAT, FQNNGV. Between the trimmed V and J ends, which lost 4 bases and 0 bases, there was a span of 13 bases.

This clonotype turned up a few times. V and J are TRBV29-1 and TRBJ2-1, with 7 bases aligning to TRBD1. The V gene end was trimmed by 6 bases and the J gene end by 8 bases; junction bases not matched to a gene: 10. Germline V gene data show CDR1 as SQVTM and CDR2 as ANQGSEA. The CDR3 totals 13 residues. The CDR3 DNA is TGCAGCGTCCGGGACAGTGCCAAGGATGAGCAGTTCTTC. It is translated as CSVRDSAKDEQFF.

The table lists this clonotype with a few counts. The V gene is TRBV6-5, the J gene TRBJ2-6, with D perhaps matching TRBD1 (5 bases). The germline V and J ends were trimmed by 8 bases and 10 bases, with 9 bases remaining between them. Per the germline V gene, CDR1 is MNHEY and CDR2 is SVGAGI. The CDR3 is 11 amino acids. The CDR3 reads CASWNRNVLTF. The CDR3 DNA sequence: TGTGCCAGCTGGAACAGGAACGTCCTGACTTTC.